The clone carrying this T cell receptor (beta chain) was seen a few times. Other DNA sequences in this sample translate to the same CDR3. This sample is part of a study of T cell responses to AZD1222 COVID-19 vaccine. Germline CDR1 SGDLS, CDR2 YYNGEE. CDR3 length: 12 amino acids. Trimming pared 0 bases from V and 10 bases from J, leaving 5 bases between. Produced via immunoSEQ multiplex PCR; TCRdb's table is partial and in-frame only. The data show fewer than 120,000 clones, about 87% seen once. The sequences come from peripheral blood, collected on day 0 of AZD1222 vaccination. This TCR derives from an adult in good health. The chain employs TRBV9 and TRBJ1-6; D remains ambiguous. CDR3 sequence (DNA): TGTGCCAGCAGCGTAGGTGGATCACCCCTCCACTTT. It codes for CASSVGGSPLHF.